This TCR beta chain was identified during a study of circulating CD8 cells and anti-PD-1 response in melanoma (dated by TCRdb to the early 2020s). For the wider study: Patients received nivolumab intravenously at 3 mg/kg every 2 weeks. The melanoma cohort had 13 patients, seven of whom got anti-PD-1 as first-line therapy, while the other six had previously had targeted therapy or immunotherapy. Patients with complete or partial responses were classified as responders; those with stable or progressive disease (RECIST v1.1) as non-responders. The TCR repertoire analysis was performed on roughly eleven melanoma patients, comprising 7 non-responders and 4 responders. PD-1 on on-treatment samples was detected using a biotinylated anti-human IgG4 antibody.

Compared with the rest of its sample, this clonotype is medium-sized (0.01 to 0.1%). Its specific antigen is unknown. Nothing much larger sits one base from this clone, and base qualities are not available. General findings and caveats noted by the study authors: Only baseline and M1 samples, drawn from a small cohort with few responders, went into the published TCR repertoire comparisons. The DNEG repertoire had the highest diversity, the PD-1 and DPOS repertoires had similar and higher clonality, and the TIGIT repertoires had the lowest diversity. Repertoires were found to be largely private between subsets, with under 7% of TRB clonotypes shared at M1, and the highest sharing was observed between DPOS and TIGIT. Because tumor material was not accessible, tumor reactivity was instead assessed by peptide assays on expanded sorted subsets. Because material was limited, most experiments were generally run without replicates. The authors pointed out that the cohort included both treatment-naive and previously treated patients, and that this mix could influence the results.

Using a BD FACSAria II cell sorter, four subsets defined by PD-1 and/or TIGIT were sorted out of live CD3+CD8+TCRalphabeta+ cells. To characterize how relevant each subset is to anti-PD-1 therapy response, circulating CD8 T cells were sorted into four subsets based on PD-1 and TIGIT expression. For every sorted CD8 T-cell subset, sequencing covered both the TCR alpha and the TCR beta chains. Peripheral blood was drawn before the first anti-PD-1 injection and after two and four injections. PBMCs were immediately isolated by Ficoll gradient centrifugation. Until use, PBMCs were cryopreserved in liquid nitrogen in RPMI containing about 20% FCS and roughly 9.7% DMSO. After thawing, PBMCs were stained with a viability dye plus antibodies against CD3, CD8alpha, TCRalphabeta, PD-1 and TIGIT. Total RNA was extracted with the RNeasy Kit, and every sample reached a RIN above 7. V lost 5 bases and J lost 3 bases; the stretch between them is 13 bases long. The CDR3, from cysteine to phenylalanine, totals 14 residues. Only the CDR3 region is kept as DNA, spanning 42 bases read in frame from base 1. Via the germline V gene, CDR1 is MGHDK and CDR2 SYGVNS.

For sequencing, a NextSeq 500 was employed. Starting from about 15 ng of total RNA, TCR libraries were made with the QIAseq Immune Repertoire RNA Library Kit, Human TCR Panel. TCR libraries were sequenced on an Illumina NextSeq with a Mid Output V2 kit, using asymmetric 261x41 paired-end reads. Every TCR library was diluted to about 4.1 nM, then pooled, denatured and loaded at roughly 0.97 pM. As for how the authors treated the data: The QIAGEN GeneGlobe Data Analysis Center was used to process TCR FASTQ files, and downstream analysis was done in R 3.5.2. Clonality was calculated as one minus the Shannon entropy normalized by the log of the number of unique productive sequences. Within each subset, Fisher exact tests at 5% FDR identified TRA or TRB clonotypes differing in abundance between baseline and M1. Differentially abundant clonotypes were grouped as emerging, expanding, contracting or non-expanding/contracting. Morisita's overlap index was used to measure repertoire overlap between patients. TCRdb handled the public reads itself, with Q25 trimming in fastp and clone calling in MiXCR, and kept productive beta chains. Each entry is one CDR3 protein sequence, shown with its most common DNA and genes. TCRdb, not the original authors, processed these V and J calls. This sample lists fewer than 300 distinct CDR3 sequences; roughly 8% were detected once. The top ten clonotypes cover about 49% of the sample.

This clonotype was obtained from a human donor with melanoma. The sequencing here drew on CD8+ T cells from PBMCs, taken at baseline or after one month of anti-PD-1 therapy (not recorded which). The receptor chain draws on TRBV25-1 and TRBJ1-1; the D gene cannot be resolved reliably. The DNA sequence is as follows: TGTGCCAGCAGTACCCTAGGACGGGACACTGAAGCTTTCTTT. It translates as CASSTLGRDTEAFF.